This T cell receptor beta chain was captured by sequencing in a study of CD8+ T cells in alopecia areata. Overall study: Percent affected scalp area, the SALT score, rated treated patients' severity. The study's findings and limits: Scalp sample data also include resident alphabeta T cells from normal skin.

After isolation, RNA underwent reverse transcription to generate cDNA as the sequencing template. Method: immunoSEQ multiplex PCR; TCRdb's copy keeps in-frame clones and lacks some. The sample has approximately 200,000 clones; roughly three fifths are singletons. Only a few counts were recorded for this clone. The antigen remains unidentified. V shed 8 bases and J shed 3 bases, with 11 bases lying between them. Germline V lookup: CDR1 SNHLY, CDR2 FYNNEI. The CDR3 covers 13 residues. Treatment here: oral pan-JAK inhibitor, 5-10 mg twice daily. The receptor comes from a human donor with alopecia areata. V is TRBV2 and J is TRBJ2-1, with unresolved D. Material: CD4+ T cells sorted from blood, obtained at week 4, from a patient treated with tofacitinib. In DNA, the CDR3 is TGTGCCAGCTCCGCAGACCTCTACAATGAGCAGTTCTTC. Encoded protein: CASSADLYNEQFF.